This T cell receptor beta chain derives from a study of T cell responses to AZD1222 COVID-19 vaccine. The wider study: Timing groups of about 4 and about 12 weeks for second doses were pooled. Study results and caveats: Reports say nearly half of spike-specific TCRs go after unmutated variant regions. Only 5 or 6 people who got AZD1222 tested seropositive at baseline. Repertoires were obtained solely post-peak T cell response.

The CDR3 is 17 residues long. Trimming pared 1 base from V and 6 bases from J, leaving 19 bases between. Germline assignment: CDR1 SGHVS and CDR2 FQNEAQ. Comments on this clone: What it binds is not known.

Sequenced by immunoSEQ multiplex PCR; TCRdb stores in-frame clones only, minus some. The sample yields 90,000 to 150,000 clones, about 91% seen once. This receptor was identified in an adult in good health. J is TRBJ1-5 and V is TRBV7-8; D may be TRBD1 (5 bases). Here the sequenced sample was peripheral blood, taken on day 0 of AZD1222 vaccination. The CDR3, as DNA: TGTGCCAGCAGCTTAGGCGGGGACGGGCTGGGGGGTCAGCCCCAGCATTTT. The encoded protein is CASSLGGDGLGGQPQHF.